This T cell receptor (beta chain) was profiled in a study of T cells in Graves' hyperthyroidism and ophthalmopathy. For the study at large: Specimen type is peripheral blood, collected at initial diagnosis prior to any treatment. Study findings and constraints: Blood also held most thyroid clonotypes expanded beyond 0.001.

In this sample, this clonotype turned up many times. Its antigen is not identified. The CDR3 spans 14 residues. Between the trimmed V and J ends, which lost 1 base and 4 bases, there was a span of 10 bases. The source material, RNA transcripts, was used to amplify TCR beta CDR3 regions. During a first-round RT-PCR of the TCR CDR3, the HTBI primer set was used. TCRdb redid the calling of the multiplex PCR reads with MiXCR, one entry per CDR3 protein. Found here are about 480,000 distinct CDR3 sequences, roughly an eighth of them singletons; the top ten hold less than 20%. Sequenced: blood. The TCR originated in a woman in her late teens or twenties with Graves' hyperthyroidism. V gene TRBV12-3 or TRBV12-4 combines with J gene TRBJ2-5; D gene unclear. The chain's CDR3 is CASSLGPVGETQYF. The CDR3, as DNA: TGTGCCAGCAGTTTAGGGCCGGTGGGAGAGACCCAGTACTTC.